Listed below are T cell receptor beta chains from one sample, sequenced in a study of cytomegalovirus exposure and HLA in healthy donors. The table came from immunoSEQ multiplex PCR; TCRdb's copy has only in-frame clones and leaves some out. The sample yields around 70,000 clones, of which the top ten take up about 0.76%. The sequenced sample was PBMCs. The receptors here all came from a boy younger than 18 in good health and CMV-seronegative. Both conserved end residues are part of each CDR3. Each record gives: V gene, D gene, J gene, CDR3 DNA, CDR3 protein. A D gene is named only where the DNA matches it firmly.

>TRBV19|TRBD1|TRBJ1-2
TGTGCCAGTATGGTCTCCTGGGACAGATCGGATGGCTACACCTTC
CASMVSWDRSDGYTF
>TRBV5-6|.|TRBJ2-1
TGTGCCAGCAGCTTGGATCCCAGCTCCTACAATGAGCAGTTCTTC
CASSLDPSSYNEQFF
>TRBV4-1|.|TRBJ1-5
TGCGCCAGCAGCCAAGTTGCGGGGGGCGATCAGCCCCAGCATTTT
CASSQVAGGDQPQHF
>TRBV4-3|TRBD1|TRBJ1-2
TGCGCCAGCAGCCAGGGGACAGCGAACTATGGCTACACCTTC
CASSQGTANYGYTF
>TRBV28|.|TRBJ2-7
TGTGCCAGCAGTTTTCGAGGGCGCGAGCAGTACTTC
CASSFRGREQYF
>TRBV5-4|.|TRBJ2-3
TGTGCCAGCAGCTTGGGGGCAGTAGAAACAGATACGCAGTATTTT
CASSLGAVETDTQYF
>TRBV30|.|TRBJ1-4
TGTGCCTGGAGTGTAAAACAGGGTAATGAAAAACTGTTTTTT
CAWSVKQGNEKLFF
>TRBV7-9|.|TRBJ1-3
TGTGCCAGCAGCCCACTCGCGGCTGGAAACACCATATATTTT
CASSPLAAGNTIYF
>TRBV6-4|TRBD1|TRBJ1-1
TGTGCCAGCAGTGACCAGAATAACCGGGACAGGGGGCTTGTCACTGAAGCTTTCTTT
CASSDQNNRDRGLVTEAFF
>TRBV30|TRBD2|TRBJ2-1
TGTGCCTGGAGAATAGGGACTAGCGGGGGTTCCCCGAGCTCCTACAATGAGCAGTTCTTC
CAWRIGTSGGSPSSYNEQFF
>TRBV5-1|.|TRBJ1-4
TGCGCCAGCAGCTTGGTACAGTTTAAAACTAATGAAAAACTGTTTTTT
CASSLVQFKTNEKLFF
>TRBV19|.|TRBJ1-1
TGTGCCAGTAGTATGGGGGCAGCAGGGCGCTCGTCTGAAGCTTTCTTT
CASSMGAAGRSSEAFF
>TRBV9|TRBD2|TRBJ2-3
TGTGCCAGCAGCGTAGCTAGCGGATACACAGATACGCAGTATTTT
CASSVASGYTDTQYF
>TRBV12-5|.|TRBJ2-7
TGTGCTAGTGGTTTGGCGACGGGTACCGACTCAAGGCAGTACTTC
CASGLATGTDSRQYF
>TRBV2|TRBD1|TRBJ1-2
TGTGCCAGCAGTTCGACAGGGGTATACTATGGCTACACCTTC
CASSSTGVYYGYTF
>TRBV4-2|.|TRBJ2-3
TGTGCCAGCAGCGGCCCCGCGGGGTTTAGCACAGATACGCAGTATTTT
CASSGPAGFSTDTQYF
>TRBV10-3|TRBD1|TRBJ1-2
TGTGCCATCAGTGAGTCCGGACAGGTCGTCTATGGCTACACCTTC
CAISESGQVVYGYTF
>TRBV9|.|TRBJ1-1
TGTGCCAGCAGCGTCTATTCGAACACTGAAGCTTTCTTT
CASSVYSNTEAFF
>TRBV6-5|TRBD1|TRBJ1-1
TGTGCCAGCAGTTACTCCGGACAGGGGAACACTGAAGCTTTCTTT
CASSYSGQGNTEAFF
>TRBV7-9|.|TRBJ2-2
TGTGCCAGCAGCTTCGAATATTGGACAGCGGCCACCGGGGAGCTGTTTTTT
CASSFEYWTAATGELFF
>TRBV10-3|TRBD1|TRBJ2-2
TGTGCCATCAGCGGGACAGGGGTTGGCGGGGAGCTGTTTTTT
CAISGTGVGGELFF
>TRBV6-1|.|TRBJ2-1
TGTGCCAGCAGTAAGGGGGATCACAATGAGCAGTTCTTC
CASSKGDHNEQFF
>TRBV7-9|TRBD1|TRBJ1-1
TGTGCCAGCAGCGTTACTACCGGGACAGGAGGAGAAGCTTTCTTT
CASSVTTGTGGEAFF
>TRBV4-3|.|TRBJ1-1
TGCGCCAGCAGCCGACAGGAGAACACTGAAGATTTCTTT
CASSRQENTEDFF
>TRBV7-9|TRBD1|TRBJ1-1
TGTGCCAGCAGCTTAGACGGGACAGGGGGCACTGAAGCTTTCTTT
CASSLDGTGGTEAFF
>TRBV6-5|TRBD1|TRBJ1-1
TGTGCCAGCAGTTACGACAGGGACAACACTGAAGCTTTCTTT
CASSYDRDNTEAFF
>TRBV5-4|.|TRBJ2-3
TGTGCCAGCAGCTCTAAAAGGACTAGCACAGATACGCAGTATTTT
CASSSKRTSTDTQYF
>TRBV2|.|TRBJ2-7
TGTGCCAGCAGTGAAGGTGGGGGCCCCTACGAGCAGTACTTC
CASSEGGGPYEQYF
>TRBV20-1|.|TRBJ1-1
TGCAGTGCTCCGGGCTTAAGGGAGGCTTTCTTT
CSAPGLREAFF
>TRBV25-1|.|TRBJ2-1
.
CAGPYWCTSGVNNEQFF
>TRBV10-3|TRBD1|TRBJ2-7
TGTGCCATCAGCTATGGGACAGGGGTCGGTCGCGAGCAGTACTTC
CAISYGTGVGREQYF
>TRBV10-3|TRBD1|TRBJ1-1
TGTGCCATCGCCGGGACAGGGCAGGGGACTGAAGCTTTCTTT
CAIAGTGQGTEAFF
>TRBV4-1|.|TRBJ2-6
TGCGCCAGCAGCCAAGATCACCATTCCCCAGGGGTCTCTGGGGCCAACGTCCTGACTTTC
CASSQDHHSPGVSGANVLTF
>TRBV29-1|.|TRBJ2-7
TGCAGCGTTGAAGTAAACTACGGGGTCTACGAGCAGTACTTC
CSVEVNYGVYEQYF
>TRBV30|.|TRBJ2-5
TGTGCCTGGAGTGCTCCGGGTATCAGGGTCGGGGAGACCCAGTACTTC
CAWSAPGIRVGETQYF
>TRBV30|TRBD1|TRBJ2-5
TGTGCCTGGAGTGGGGTCATCAGGGGGCTAGGAGAGACCCAGTACTTC
CAWSGVIRGLGETQYF
>TRBV2|TRBD1|TRBJ1-5
TGTGCCACCCAGACAGGGGATAGCAATCAGCCCCAGCATTTT
CATQTGDSNQPQHF
>TRBV6-6|.|TRBJ1-6
TGTGCCAGCAGTTCCGAGAAAAGCAAAAGTTCACCCCTACACTTT
CASSSEKSKSSPLHF
>TRBV13|TRBD1|TRBJ2-7
TGTGCCAGCAGCCCCCATCGAACAGGGGCCTCAGCCTACGAGCAGTACTTC
CASSPHRTGASAYEQYF
>TRBV5-1|.|TRBJ2-2
TGCGCCAGCAGCCAATCGGGGGGCACAGCCGGGGAGCTGTTTTTT
CASSQSGGTAGELFF
>TRBV6-6|TRBD1|TRBJ1-2
TGTGCCAGCAGAACACCGGACAGGGGCTATGGCTACACCTTC
CASRTPDRGYGYTF
>TRBV25-1|TRBD2|TRBJ2-1
TGTGCCAGCAGGACTAGCGGGAACTACAATGAGCAGTTCTTC
CASRTSGNYNEQFF
>TRBV5-4|TRBD1|TRBJ1-2
TGTGCCAGCAGCCAGAAGATAAACAGGGGTGGAGGCTACACCTTC
CASSQKINRGGGYTF
>TRBV5-1|TRBD1|TRBJ1-2
TGCGCCAGCAGCTTGGACCGACAGGGGGCGGACGGCTACACCTTC
CASSLDRQGADGYTF
>TRBV7-2|.|TRBJ1-5
TGTGCCAGCAGCCGTACAGGGTTCAGCAATCAGCCCCAGCATTTT
CASSRTGFSNQPQHF
>TRBV2|.|TRBJ2-1
TGTGCCAGCAGCGGGGGACTTGGCGATGAGCAGTTCTTC
CASSGGLGDEQFF
>TRBV4-1|TRBD1|TRBJ1-1
TGCGCCAGCAGCCTACGGGACAGTTCGAACACTGAAGCTTTCTTT
CASSLRDSSNTEAFF
>TRBV5-5|.|TRBJ2-7
TGTGCCAGCAGCTTGGGGGGCAGGGTATCGTTCGAGCAGTACTTC
CASSLGGRVSFEQYF
>TRBV4-1|.|TRBJ1-1
TGCGCCAGCAGCCGCTTCGGGGCGGGGGACACTGAAGCTTTCTTT
CASSRFGAGDTEAFF
>TRBV19|.|TRBJ2-5
TGTGCCAGTAGTACGACGGGTGGGGAGACCCAGTACTTC
CASSTTGGETQYF
>TRBV4-1|TRBD2|TRBJ2-5
TGCGCCAGCAGCCAACGGGGGGGGGTCCAAGAGACCCAGTACTTC
CASSQRGGVQETQYF
>TRBV18|TRBD1|TRBJ1-1
TGTGCCAGCTCAGGGGACAGGGGGGATACTGAAGCTTTCTTT
CASSGDRGDTEAFF